This entry lists 27 T cell receptor beta chains sequenced from one sample in a study of CD8+ T cells in alopecia areata. Treatment of the sample: oral pan-JAK inhibitor, 5-10 mg twice daily. The authors extracted RNA and reverse transcribed it into cDNA as the sequencing template. The repertoire was sequenced with immunoSEQ multiplex PCR; TCRdb's copy has only in-frame clones and lacks some. The profile shows fewer than 250,000 clones, around two fifths of them singletons. Source: CD4+ T cells sorted from blood, taken around week 36, from a patient treated with tofacitinib. These receptor sequences come from a human donor with alopecia areata.

This clone was observed a few times. This chain uses TRBV5-1 with TRBJ2-7, with D possibly TRBD2 on 6 matching bases. This CDR3 contains 16 residues. The V and J ends lost 0 bases and 3 bases respectively, with 16 bases between them. Germline CDR1 SGHRS, CDR2 YFSETQ. The CDR3, as DNA: TGCGCCAGCAGCTTGGGACGGGAGAGGCTGAGCTACGAGCAGTACTTC. It is translated as CASSLGRERLSYEQYF.

V is TRBV5-6 and J is TRBJ2-7; D is perhaps TRBD1 or TRBD2 (5 bases each). This CDR3 contains 13 residues. Trimming took off 1 base at V and 6 bases at J, with 11 bases between the two ends. The V gene's germline CDR1 is SGHDT and CDR2 YYEEEE. The chain's CDR3 is CASSLFGAGEQYF. The CDR3 DNA is TGTGCCAGCAGCTTGTTCGGGGCTGGCGAGCAGTACTTC.

CDR3 protein: CASVRGVDTQYF. CDR3 DNA: TGTGCCAGCGTGAGGGGTGTAGATACGCAGTATTTT. V is TRBV7-9 and J is TRBJ2-3; D is tentatively TRBD1 or TRBD2 (5 bases each). From germline, CDR1 is SEHNR and CDR2 FQNEAQ (reference sequence). With 8 bases removed from V and 5 bases from J, the gap between germline ends came to 11 bases. The CDR3 totals 12 residues.

CDR3 in amino acids: CSVDRETETQYF. CDR3 nucleotide sequence: TGCAGCGTTGACAGGGAAACGGAGACCCAGTACTTC. The chain recombines TRBV29-1 with TRBJ2-5; D possibly corresponds to TRBD1 (5 bases). This CDR3 is built from 12 residues. Trimming took 3 bases from V and 5 from J, leaving 10 bases between them. Germline assignment: CDR1 SQVTM and CDR2 ANQGSEA.

The chain links TRBV7-2 to TRBJ2-6; 9 nucleotides align to TRBD1. V shed 1 base and J 3 bases; nucleotides not matched to a gene: 7. Germline assignment: CDR1 SGHTA and CDR2 FQGNSA. The CDR3 is 18 amino acids. CDR3 amino acids: CASSLEGQGAFGANVLTF. The CDR3 nucleotides are TGTGCCAGCAGCTTAGAGGGACAGGGAGCATTTGGGGCCAACGTCCTGACTTTC.

This clone was seen more than once but under ten times. V usage is TRBV2 and J usage is TRBJ2-4; 8 bases line up with TRBD1. The CDR3 covers 15 residues. The germline gives CDR1 SNHLY, CDR2 FYNNEI. Trimming cost V 6 bases and J 3 bases; bases outside gene matches: 7. The CDR3 nucleotides are TGTGCCAGCAGCCCCGTGGGGACAGGCAAAAACATTCAGTACTTC. Residues: CASSPVGTGKNIQYF.

This chain joins TRBV2 and TRBJ2-1, with a possible D match to TRBD1 (6 bases). Germline values: CDR1 SNHLY, CDR2 FYNNEI. V shed 6 bases and J shed 8 bases, with 17 bases lying between them. The CDR3 is 14 amino acids. CDR3 region: CASRELGGWDEQFF. In DNA, the CDR3 is TGTGCCAGCAGAGAACTAGGGGGTTGGGATGAGCAGTTCTTC. The variable domain in full, completed from reference TRBV2 and TRBJ2-1, reads EPEVTQTPSHQVTQMGQEVILRCVPISNHLYFYWYRQILGQKVEFLVSFYNNEISEKSEIFDDQFSVERPDGSNFTLKIRSTKLEDSAMYFCASRELGGWDEQFFGPGTRLTVL.

This clone was seen a single time. The V call is TRBV5-6, the J call TRBJ2-2; D is unclear. Germline CDR1 reads SGHDT; CDR2 reads YYEEEE. V lost 1 base and J lost 3, with 10 bases in between. The CDR3 length is 15 residues. Written as DNA, the CDR3 is TGTGCCAGCAGCTTGTTAAGTTCGGACACCGGGGAGCTGTTTTTT. It encodes CASSLLSSDTGELFF. Complete variable domain (other parts from reference TRBV5-6 and TRBJ2-2): DAGVTQSPTHLIKTRGQQVTLRCSPKSGHDTVSWYQQALGQGPQFIFQYYEEEERQRGNFPDRFSGHQFPNYSSELNVNALLLGDSALYLCASSLLSSDTGELFFGEGSRLTVL.

This chain joins TRBV29-1 and TRBJ2-7; no reliable D call. V was cut by 5 bases and J by 0 bases, with 14 bases left in between. Germline values: CDR1 SQVTM, CDR2 ANQGSEA. The CDR3 spans 14 residues. CDR3 in DNA: TGCAGCGTTACCCCGGGTAGTATCTCCTACGAGCAGTACTTC. Its translation: CSVTPGSISYEQYF.

V usage is TRBV6-5 and J usage is TRBJ1-1; maybe TRBD1 (6 bases). CDR1 and CDR2 from the germline V gene are MNHEY and SVGAGI. The CDR3 runs 13 residues. Trimming removed 6 bases at V and 5 bases at J, with 13 bases between. DNA for the CDR3: TGTGCCAGCAGCTACCACAGGGCTACTGAAGCTTTCTTT. It yields the protein CASSYHRATEAFF.

The V gene is TRBV19, the J gene TRBJ2-7, with 8 bases fitting TRBD2. The CDR3 covers 14 residues. V lost 7 bases to trimming and J lost 6 bases; unmatched junction nucleotides: 11. CDR1 and CDR2 (germline): LNHDA, SQIVND (reference sequence). CDR3 nucleotides: TGTGCCAGTACGGGTGGGACTAGTCCGCGCGAGCAGTACTTC. Amino acid sequence: CASTGGTSPREQYF.

The rearrangement joins TRBV29-1 to TRBJ2-7; the match to TRBD1 covers 8 bases. The CDR3 is 13 amino acids. With V trimmed by 6 bases and J by 2 bases, 6 bases remained unmatched. Looked up from germline, CDR1 is SQVTM and CDR2 is ANQGSEA. The CDR3 sequence is CSVPGQGPYEQYF. In nucleotides, the CDR3 is TGCAGCGTGCCAGGACAGGGCCCCTACGAGCAGTACTTC.

This clone was counted only a few times. CDR3 nucleotide sequence: TGCAGCGGGGGCACAGATACGCAGTATTTT. This encodes CSGGTDTQYF. This chain joins TRBV29-1 and TRBJ2-3; D is unresolved. Germline loops: CDR1 SQVTM, CDR2 ANQGSEA. Trimming stripped 7 bases from V and 1 base from J, with 3 bases between. The CDR3 consists of 10 residues.

This chain uses TRBV5-1 with TRBJ2-2; 8 bases are shared with TRBD2. The CDR3 is 18 amino acids. Per the germline V gene, CDR1 is SGHRS and CDR2 is YFSETQ. V shed 0 bases and J 0 bases; nucleotides not matched to a gene: 7. The CDR3 sequence is CASSLADSGSANTGELFF. The CDR3 nucleotides are TGCGCCAGCAGCTTGGCCGACAGCGGGAGCGCGAACACCGGGGAGCTGTTTTTT. Supplemented by reference TRBV5-1 and TRBJ2-2, the full variable domain reads KAGVTQTPRYLIKTRGQQVTLSCSPISGHRSVSWYQQTPGQGLQFLFEYFSETQRNKGNFPGRFSGRQFSNSRSEMNVSTLELGDSALYLCASSLADSGSANTGELFFGEGSRLTVL.

This chain links TRBV4-1 with TRBJ2-1; no definite D call. Germline CDR1 and CDR2: MGHRA and YSYEKL. The CDR3 contains 16 residues. Deletions cut 2 bases from V and 3 bases from J, with 14 bases between. As DNA, the CDR3 is TGCGCCAGCAGCCAACGGGCAATCGGACGCTACAATGAGCAGTTCTTC. It encodes CASSQRAIGRYNEQFF.

This clone was observed a few times. The J gene is TRBJ2-2, the V gene TRBV5-1; D is uncertain. Germline values: CDR1 SGHRS, CDR2 YFSETQ. This CDR3 region has 13 residues. The V end was cut by 0 bases, the J end by 7 bases, with 7 bases between. The CDR3, as DNA: TGCGCCAGCAGCTTGGGGTTAAACGGGGAGCTGTTTTTT. Residues: CASSLGLNGELFF.

This clone was seen a few times. V gene TRBV27 combines with J gene TRBJ1-1; 7 nucleotides line up with TRBD1. The V gene's germline CDR1 is MNHEY and CDR2 SMNVEV (reference sequence). With 4 bases clipped from V and 1 base from J, the junction kept 3 bases outside the gene matches. The length of the CDR3 is 14 residues. DNA for the CDR3: TGTGCCAGCAGTTCTAACAGGGGGAACACTGAAGCTTTCTTT. Translating gives CASSSNRGNTEAFF.

This clone was detected ten times or more. The chain is built from TRBV7-3 and TRBJ2-3; TRBD2 matches at 10 bases. Germline trimming cut 4 bases from V and 3 bases from J; bases unmatched to any gene: 7. Germline V gene lookup returns CDR1 SGHTA and CDR2 FQGTGA. CDR3 length: 16 amino acids. The CDR3 DNA is TGTGCCAGCAGCTCGGCACCTAGCGGGAGTACAGATACGCAGTATTTT. Amino acid sequence: CASSSAPSGSTDTQYF.

The chain couples TRBV5-1 to TRBJ2-2, with a possible D match to TRBD2 (5 bases). The germline gives CDR1 SGHRS, CDR2 YFSETQ. Between the trimmed V and J ends, which lost 0 bases and 6 bases, there was a span of 9 bases. The CDR3 extends over 14 amino acids. CDR3 region: CASSLELVAGELFF. CDR3 bases: TGCGCCAGCAGCTTGGAACTAGTGGCCGGGGAGCTGTTTTTT. Complete variable domain (other parts from reference TRBV5-1 and TRBJ2-2): KAGVTQTPRYLIKTRGQQVTLSCSPISGHRSVSWYQQTPGQGLQFLFEYFSETQRNKGNFPGRFSGRQFSNSRSEMNVSTLELGDSALYLCASSLELVAGELFFGEGSRLTVL.

The chain employs TRBV5-1 and TRBJ2-2; 11 bases map to TRBD2. Germline CDR1 SGHRS, CDR2 YFSETQ. CDR3 length: 15 amino acids. Losses at the gene ends were 6 bases for V and 2 bases for J; bases not matched to a gene: 3. This chain's CDR3 is CASTGLAENTGELFF. CDR3 nucleotide sequence: TGCGCCAGCACGGGACTAGCGGAAAACACCGGGGAGCTGTTTTTT. Using reference TRBV5-1 and TRBJ2-2 for the parts outside the CDR3, the full variable domain is KAGVTQTPRYLIKTRGQQVTLSCSPISGHRSVSWYQQTPGQGLQFLFEYFSETQRNKGNFPGRFSGRQFSNSRSEMNVSTLELGDSALYLCASTGLAENTGELFFGEGSRLTVL.

This clone was seen a few times. The chain uses TRBV5-4 and TRBJ2-7, with 7 nucleotides matching TRBD1. Germline V CDR1 and CDR2: SGHNT, YYREEE (reference sequence). This CDR3 has 14 residues. Trimming took 4 bases from V and 2 from J; bases not matched to a gene: 6. CDR3 DNA: TGTGCCAGCAGCCTTGACAGGGCGGCCTACGAGCAGTACTTC. Its protein product is CASSLDRAAYEQYF.

The CDR3 loop is CASSMRTCSYEQYF. CDR3 nucleotide sequence: TGTGCCAGCAGCATGAGGACTTGCTCCTACGAGCAGTACTTC. The V gene is TRBV21-1, the J gene TRBJ2-7; no DNA check was done on the table's D call, TRBD2. TRBV21-1 represents a pseudogene. This CDR3 contains 14 residues.

V gene TRBV18 combines with J gene TRBJ1-2; D is ambiguous. Per the germline V gene, CDR1 is KGHSH and CDR2 is LQKENI. The CDR3 is 12 residues long. Trimming stripped 2 bases from V and 8 bases from J, with 9 bases between. CDR3 nucleotides: TGTGCCAGCTCACCAGAATCCAAAGGCTACACCTTC. As protein: CASSPESKGYTF.

The gene calls are TRBV30 and TRBJ1-5, with 7 bases identical to TRBD1. This CDR3 is built from 14 residues. V shed 2 bases, J shed 4 bases, and the junction held 5 bases outside the gene matches. The germline gives CDR1 GTSNPN, CDR2 SVGIG (reference sequence). CDR3 residues: CAWSRGTDNQPQHF. CDR3 bases: TGTGCCTGGAGTCGAGGGACAGATAATCAGCCCCAGCATTTT.

This clone was detected only a few times. This sequence joins TRBV11-1 and TRBJ1-1; D may be TRBD1 (5 bases). Trimming stripped 6 bases from V and 4 bases from J, with 12 bases between. Germline V CDR1 and CDR2: SGHAT, FQDESV (reference sequence). The CDR3 is made up of 13 amino acids. The CDR3 nucleotides read TGTGCCAGCAGTGCGACAGCTTCCACTGAAGCTTTCTTT. Its translation: CASSATASTEAFF.

This sequence joins TRBV7-2 and TRBJ2-2; D uncertain. This CDR3 spans 12 amino acids. Germline loops: CDR1 SGHTA, CDR2 FQGNSA. Deletions cut 3 bases from V and 2 bases from J, with 1 base between. Here the CDR3 reads CASSFNTGELFF. CDR3 in DNA: TGTGCCAGCAGCTTTAACACCGGGGAGCTGTTTTTT.

The chain joins TRBV29-1 to TRBJ2-3; D remains unclear. This CDR3 region has 13 residues. Per germline, CDR1 SQVTM and CDR2 ANQGSEA. The V end lost 0 bases, the J end lost 1 base, and 5 bases lay between the germline ends. The CDR3 loop reads CSVEEDGTDTQYF. DNA of the CDR3: TGCAGCGTTGAAGAGGACGGCACAGATACGCAGTATTTT.